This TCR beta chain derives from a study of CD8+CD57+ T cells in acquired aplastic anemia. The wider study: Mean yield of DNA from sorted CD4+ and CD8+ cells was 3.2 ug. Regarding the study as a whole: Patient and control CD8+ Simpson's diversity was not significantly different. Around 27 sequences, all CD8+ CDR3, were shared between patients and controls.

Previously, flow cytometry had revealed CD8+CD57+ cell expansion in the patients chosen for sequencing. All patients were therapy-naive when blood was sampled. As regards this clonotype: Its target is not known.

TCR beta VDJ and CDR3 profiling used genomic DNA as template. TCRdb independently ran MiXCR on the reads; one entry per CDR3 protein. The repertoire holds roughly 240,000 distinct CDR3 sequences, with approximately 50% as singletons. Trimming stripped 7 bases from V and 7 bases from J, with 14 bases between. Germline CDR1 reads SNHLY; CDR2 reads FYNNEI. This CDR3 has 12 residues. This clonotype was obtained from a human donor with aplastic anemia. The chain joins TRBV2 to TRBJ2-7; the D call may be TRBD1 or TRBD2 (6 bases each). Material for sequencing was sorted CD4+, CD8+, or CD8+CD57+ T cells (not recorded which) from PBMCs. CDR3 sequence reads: CASNPRGGEQYV. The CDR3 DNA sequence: TGTGCCAGCAACCCCAGAGGGGGGGAGCAGTACGTC.